This is a list of T cell receptor beta chains from one sample in a study of cytomegalovirus exposure and HLA in healthy donors. The protocol was immunoSEQ multiplex PCR, while the TCRdb copy is restricted to in-frame clones and leaves out a portion. The sample includes about 71,000 clones, approximately 93% of them seen just once. The specimen sequenced was PBMCs. The receptors were gathered from a man younger than 35 in good health and CMV-seropositive. CDR3s include the opening cysteine and the closing phenylalanine or tryptophan. A D gene is named only where the DNA matches it firmly. Clone size appears in some rows only: once, few, many, or a class for an expanded clone.

.,TRBJ1-1,TRBV29-1,.,TGCAGCGCATCGGGTGTAGAAGCTTTCTTT,CSASGVEAFF
.,TRBJ1-5,TRBV4-1,.,TGCGCCAGCAGCCAGGGGTGGGATCCGGGGCAGCCCCAGCATTTT,CASSQGWDPGQPQHF
TRBD1,TRBJ1-6,TRBV5-1,.,TGCGCCAGCAGCTTGGCGGGACAGGAGGGATCACCCCTCCACTTT,CASSLAGQEGSPLHF
.,TRBJ1-2,TRBV30,.,TGTGCCTGGAGTGGAGGGAACTATGGCTACACCTTC,CAWSGGNYGYTF
TRBD1,TRBJ1-2,TRBV6-1,.,TGTGCCAGCAGTGACCGGTGGCAGGGGGCGGTCGGCTACACCTTC,CASSDRWQGAVGYTF
.,TRBJ2-3,TRBV28,.,TGTGCCAGCAGTTTAGACTTAGCCGTAACTAGCACAGATACGCAGTATTTT,CASSLDLAVTSTDTQYF
TRBD2,TRBJ2-1,TRBV5-4,.,TGTGCCAGCAGCTTGTCACTAGCGGGTAATGAGCAGTTCTTC,CASSLSLAGNEQFF
TRBD1,TRBJ2-7,TRBV7-6,.,TGTGCCAGCAGAGGACAGGGGGCGAGCGAGCAGTACTTC,CASRGQGASEQYF
.,TRBJ1-2,TRBV30,.,TGTGCCTGGAACGGGGGTAACGACTATGGCTACACCTTC,CAWNGGNDYGYTF
.,TRBJ2-7,TRBV28,.,TGTGCCACACAAAAGCACAGGGTCCCCTACGAGCAGTACTTC,CATQKHRVPYEQYF
TRBD1,TRBJ1-1,TRBV27,.,TGTGCCAGCAATTCTCTCAGGGGGGCGAACACTGAAGCTTTCTTT,CASNSLRGANTEAFF
.,TRBJ2-7,TRBV5-1,.,TGCGCCAGCAGCTTGGAGGCCGGGGTCGACGAGCAGTACTTC,CASSLEAGVDEQYF
.,TRBJ1-6,TRBV9,once,TGTGCCAGCAGCGGGACAGACTCCTATAATTCACCCCTCCACTTT,CASSGTDSYNSPLHF
.,TRBJ2-5,TRBV7-2,.,TGTGCCAGCAGCTTAGCGGTGTCTAGAAGGGAGACCCAGTACTTC,CASSLAVSRRETQYF
TRBD2,TRBJ2-7,TRBV9,.,TGTGCCAGCAGCTTTAGGGCTAGCGGTTACGAGCAGTACTTC,CASSFRASGYEQYF
.,TRBJ1-1,TRBV5-1,once,TGCGCCAGCAGCCCGGGGTTGAACACTGAAGCTTTCTTT,CASSPGLNTEAFF
.,TRBJ2-3,TRBV5-1,.,TGCGCCAGCAGCCCCCCGGCGTCCGGGATTGTCGATACGCAGTATTTT,CASSPPASGIVDTQYF
TRBD1,TRBJ2-1,TRBV7-9,.,TGTGCCAGCAGCTTACTCCAGGGGGTGCGGCATGAGCAGTTCTTC,CASSLLQGVRHEQFF
.,TRBJ2-1,TRBV7-8,.,TGTGCCAGCAGCTTAGGCCAGGAATACCGCAATGAGCAGTTCTTC,CASSLGQEYRNEQFF
.,TRBJ2-2,TRBV5-1,.,TGCGCCAGCAGCTTGGGGTCAGCGAACACCGGGGAGCTGTTTTTT,CASSLGSANTGELFF
TRBD1,TRBJ1-1,TRBV7-2,.,TGTGCCAGCAACTTACCGCAGGGGGGCATCTGGAACACTGAAGCTTTCTTT,CASNLPQGGIWNTEAFF
TRBD1,TRBJ2-5,TRBV5-5,.,TGTGCCAGCAGCGTGGCCCCCGGGACAGGGAGGGGGACCCAGTACTTC,CASSVAPGTGRGTQYF
.,TRBJ1-2,TRBV13,.,TGTGCCAGCAGCTTCAACAGGGCGACTAACTATGGCTACACCTTC,CASSFNRATNYGYTF
.,TRBJ2-7,TRBV28,.,TGTGCCAGCAGCATTAGCGGCTACGAGCAGTACTTC,CASSISGYEQYF
.,TRBJ1-2,TRBV6-6,.,TGTGCCAGCAGGGAGCAGGGGAACTATGGCTACACCTTC,CASREQGNYGYTF
.,TRBJ2-3,TRBV6-4,.,TGTGCCAGCAGCCCAACCCCGGGAGATACGCAGTATTTT,CASSPTPGDTQYF
TRBD1,TRBJ2-7,TRBV2,.,TGTGCCAGCAACTACGCGACAGGGAGCTACGAGCAGTACTTC,CASNYATGSYEQYF
.,TRBJ2-3,TRBV27,.,TGTGCCAGCAGTATCGCCGGGGAGACCACAGATACGCAGTATTTT,CASSIAGETTDTQYF
.,TRBJ1-2,TRBV29-1,once,TGCAGCGTTGATAAGACAGGCGCTAACTATGGCTACACCTTC,CSVDKTGANYGYTF
.,TRBJ1-4,TRBV18,once,TGTGCCAGCTCACCCCCGGTAGGGGCAGGGAATAACGAAAAACTGTTTTTT,CASSPPVGAGNNEKLFF
TRBD1,TRBJ1-1,TRBV2,.,TGTGCCAGCAGTGACCCGCGGACAGGGTTATCTGAAGCTTTCTTT,CASSDPRTGLSEAFF
TRBD1,TRBJ2-5,TRBV28,.,TGTGCCAGCAGCTACAGGGGGTTAGGAGAGACCCAGTACTTC,CASSYRGLGETQYF
.,TRBJ2-7,TRBV19,.,TGTGCCAGTAGTATCCAGGCCACCTACGAGCAGTACTTC,CASSIQATYEQYF
.,TRBJ1-5,TRBV4-1,.,TGCGCCAGCAGCCAAGAACCGACGGGAAATCAGCCCCAGCATTTT,CASSQEPTGNQPQHF
.,TRBJ1-4,TRBV9,.,TGTGCCAGCAGCCCCTACCTAGCAACTAATGAAAAACTGTTTTTT,CASSPYLATNEKLFF
.,TRBJ2-1,TRBV28,.,TGTGCCAGCAGAGTACTAGCTGTGATGCTCCCTGAGCAGTTCTTC,CASRVLAVMLPEQFF
TRBD2,TRBJ2-7,TRBV28,once,TGTGCCAGCAGTTTCAGCGGGGTCTCCTACGAGCAGTACTTC,CASSFSGVSYEQYF
TRBD2,TRBJ2-3,TRBV10-3,.,TGTGCCATCAGAGCGGGGGGCACAGATACGCAGTATTTT,CAIRAGGTDTQYF
.,TRBJ1-6,TRBV27,.,TGTGCCAGCAGTTTATTAGGACCCCGGGGGAATTCACCCCTCCACTTT,CASSLLGPRGNSPLHF
.,TRBJ2-5,TRBV11-3,.,TGTGCCAGCAGCTTGGCGGGGGAGACCCAGTACTTC,CASSLAGETQYF